Below, 10 T cell receptor beta chains from the same sample are listed, as sequenced in a study of vaccination effects on CD4 cells after COVID-19 (dated by TCRdb to 2022 to 2024). These receptors are not linked to any known antigen. To identify antigen-specific CD4+ T cell clonotypes by their expansion, the ViraFEST assay first stimulated PBMC with viral peptide pools and then applied TCR sequencing. After around 11 days of culture, CD4+ T cells were isolated with the EasySep CD4+ T cell isolation kit. None of the healthy vaccine recipients had a prior SARS-CoV-2 infection, which was confirmed by nucleocapsid antibody tests that came back negative both before and after vaccination. The method was the immunoSEQ multiplex PCR assay. TCRdb obtained this table from immuneACCESS and retained in-frame rearrangements with V and J assigned. These tables miss some clones; where compared with another copy, unresolved V genes account for less than half of the shortfall, and the remainder is unexplained. The sample has 78,000 or so clones on record, 60% to 85% of them singletons. 8% to 11% of the sample lies in the top ten.

The sample here was CD4+ T cells from PBMCs cultured with SARS-CoV-2 spike peptides, taken before COVID-19 vaccination. What this sample's cell subset or site label stands for: SARS-CoV-2 spike overlapping peptide pool stimulation. The receptors were sampled from a human donor who received a COVID-19 vaccine.

The V gene is TRBV7-2, the J gene TRBJ1-1; 7 bases agree with TRBD1. Unmatched junction bases numbered 5, after V lost 6 bases and J lost 1 base. The CDR3 has 14 residues. Germline CDR1 and CDR2: SGHTA and FQGNSA. The CDR3 nucleotides read TGTGCCAGCAGGAAAGACAGGGCGAACACTGAAGCTTTCTTT. As protein: CASRKDRANTEAFF.

This clone was seen just once. The rearrangement uses TRBV25-1 and TRBJ2-2, with 9 positions matching TRBD1. The CDR3 contains 14 residues. V lost 6 bases, J lost 6 bases, and 5 bases stayed unmatched. Germline V CDR1 and CDR2: MGHDK, SYGVNS. The CDR3 nucleotides read TGTGCCAGCAGAGGACAGGGGATCTCCGGGGAGCTGTTTTTT. Protein: CASRGQGISGELFF.

To note about this clone: In the same sample, other DNA sequences code for this CDR3. The chain employs TRBV5-1 and TRBJ1-1, with D possibly being TRBD1 (6 bases). Trimming cost V 3 bases and J 0 bases, with 6 bases left between them. The CDR3 length is 13 residues. Looked up from germline, CDR1 is SGHRS and CDR2 is YFSETQ. The CDR3 nucleotides are TGCGCCAGCAGCTCAGGGGTGAACACTGAAGCTTTCTTT. This encodes CASSSGVNTEAFF.

The chain combines TRBV7-3 with TRBJ1-1, with 7 bases that match TRBD1. J gave up 7 bases and V 1 base, and 6 bases lay outside the gene matches. The V gene's germline CDR1 is SGHTA and CDR2 FQGTGA. The CDR3 has 14 amino acids. The DNA for the CDR3 is TGTGCCAGCAGCTTAATGCCAGGGGGTCATGAAGCTTTCTTT. Residues: CASSLMPGGHEAFF.

This chain connects TRBV29-1 to TRBJ2-5; TRBD2 is a possible D gene (5 bases). Germline V gene data show CDR1 as SQVTM and CDR2 as ANQGSEA. The length of the CDR3 is 12 residues. With 6 bases removed from V and 3 bases from J, the gap between germline ends came to 11 bases. The CDR3 DNA is TGCAGCGTCGCTCCTAGCAAAGAGACCCAGTACTTC. Its protein is CSVAPSKETQYF.

This clone has just a few counts. The chain combines TRBV5-1 with TRBJ2-1; TRBD1 aligns across 8 bases. The CDR3 consists of 16 residues. In germline, CDR1 is SGHRS, CDR2 YFSETQ. With V trimmed by 5 bases and J by 9 bases, 16 bases remained unmatched. CDR3 amino acids: CASRLWPGTGITEQFF. Here the CDR3 DNA reads TGCGCCAGCAGATTATGGCCCGGGACAGGAATAACTGAGCAGTTCTTC.

J is TRBJ1-1 and V is TRBV5-4; TRBD1 matches 11 bases. The junction had 2 bases not matched to a gene; V was cut back by 4 bases and J by 3 bases. CDR3 length: 14 residues. Germline V gives CDR1 SGHNT, CDR2 YYREEE (reference sequence). The CDR3 loop reads CASSMGQGDTEAFF. The DNA for the CDR3 is TGTGCCAGCAGCATGGGACAGGGGGACACTGAAGCTTTCTTT. The entire variable domain, with the rest obtained from reference TRBV5-4 and TRBJ1-1, is as follows: ETGVTQSPTHLIKTRGQQVTLRCSSQSGHNTVSWYQQALGQGPQFIFQYYREEENGRGNFPPRFSGLQFPNYSSELNVNALELDDSALYLCASSMGQGDTEAFFGQGTRLTVV.

The chain joins TRBV12-3 or TRBV12-4 to TRBJ2-2; D possibly corresponds to TRBD1 (5 bases). The CDR3 contains 13 residues. The V end lost 5 bases, the J end lost 6 bases, and 10 bases lay between the germline ends. As DNA, the CDR3 is TGTGCCAGCAGTAGACAGCCGCCCGGGGAGCTGTTTTTT. It codes for CASSRQPPGELFF.

The rearrangement uses TRBV7-8 and TRBJ1-6; TRBD1 is a possible D gene (6 bases). This CDR3 is 14 amino acids long. Germline V gene data show CDR1 as SGHVS and CDR2 as FQNEAQ. V lost 3 bases, J lost 7 bases, and 10 bases lay in between. CDR3 loop: CASSFQGTNSPLHF. CDR3 nucleotide sequence: TGTGCCAGCAGCTTCCAGGGGACCAATTCACCCCTCCACTTT.

The chain carries TRBV6-5 and TRBJ1-1; 7 bases are a match to TRBD1. Germline assignment: CDR1 MNHEY and CDR2 SVGAGI. The junction had 3 bases not matched to a gene; V was cut back by 7 bases and J by 1 base. This CDR3 has 13 amino acids. The DNA for the CDR3 is TGTGCCAGCATGACAGGGACGAACACTGAAGCTTTCTTT. Translating gives CASMTGTNTEAFF.